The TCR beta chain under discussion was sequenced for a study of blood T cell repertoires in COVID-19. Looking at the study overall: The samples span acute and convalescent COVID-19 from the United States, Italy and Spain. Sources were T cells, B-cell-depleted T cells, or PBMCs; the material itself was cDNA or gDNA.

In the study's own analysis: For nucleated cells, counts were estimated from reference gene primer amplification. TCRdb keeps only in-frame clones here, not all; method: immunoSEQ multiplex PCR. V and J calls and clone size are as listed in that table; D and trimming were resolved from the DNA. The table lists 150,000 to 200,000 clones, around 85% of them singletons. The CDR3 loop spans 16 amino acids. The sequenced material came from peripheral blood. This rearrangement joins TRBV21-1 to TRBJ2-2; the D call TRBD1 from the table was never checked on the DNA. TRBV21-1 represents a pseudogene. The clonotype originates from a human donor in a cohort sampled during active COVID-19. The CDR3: CASSPRQNTNTGELFF. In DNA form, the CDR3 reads TGTGCCAGCAGCCCAAGACAGAATACCAACACCGGGGAGCTGTTTTTT.